This T cell receptor beta chain was captured by sequencing in a study of shared clonotypes between healthy human individuals. CDR1 and CDR2 from the germline V gene are SGDLS and YYNGEE. The CDR3 is made up of 15 amino acids. V shed 0 bases, J shed 5 bases, and the junction held 7 bases outside the gene matches. A note on this clone: What it binds is not known.

The study ran the assay at deep level. Repertoires were generated with immunoSEQ multiplex PCR, while TCRdb's copy carries only in-frame clones and drops some. The top ten hold roughly 1.1% of the sample, which has over a million clones, roughly 96% seen once. Study observations and caveats: Generally, estimated richness proved larger in naive subsets than it did in memory subsets. Sequencing of the sorted subsets was shown by rarefaction to be incomplete despite large depth.

The TCR was taken from a man aged 30 to 45 in good health. J is TRBJ2-7 and V is TRBV9; 8 bases map to TRBD1. The sequencing sample was made of naive CD4+ T cells sorted from blood. Subset of the sample: CD45RA+ positively selected. Written as DNA, the CDR3 is TGTGCCAGCAGCGTAGCTGGGGACAGGTCACACGAGCAGTACTTC. Protein product: CASSVAGDRSHEQYF. Full variable domain (remainder filled in from reference TRBV9 and TRBJ2-7): DSGVTQTPKHLITATGQRVTLRCSPRSGDLSVYWYQQSLDQGLQFLIQYYNGEERAKGNILERFSAQQFPDLHSELNLSSLELGDSALYFCASSVAGDRSHEQYFGPGTRLTVT.